This is a list of T cell receptor beta chains from one sample in a study of T cells in Graves' hyperthyroidism and ophthalmopathy. TCRdb recomputed calls from the multiplex PCR reads with MiXCR, one row per CDR3 protein. The table lists roughly 500,000 distinct CDR3 sequences, about 15% of them singletons. Sequencing was carried out using blood. The receptors stem from a woman aged 30 to 39 with Graves' hyperthyroidism that later progressed to Graves' ophthalmopathy. The CDR3 runs from the conserved cysteine through the conserved F or W. Fields, in order: V gene, clone size, J gene, D gene, CDR3 protein, CDR3 DNA. D genes are given only for firm matches. The size entry is marked missing in some rows and otherwise reads once, few, many or a size class.

v_call: TRBV28; clone_size: many; j_call: TRBJ1-1; d_call: .; cdr3_aa: CASRYGGASNTEAFF; cdr3_nt: TGTGCCAGCAGGTATGGAGGGGCCTCCAACACTGAAGCTTTCTTT
v_call: TRBV30; clone_size: once; j_call: TRBJ2-2; d_call: TRBD2; cdr3_aa: CAWRDTGRGTGELFF; cdr3_nt: TGTGCCTGGAGGGACACCGGGAGGGGAACCGGGGAGCTGTTTTTT
v_call: TRBV5-1; clone_size: many; j_call: TRBJ2-3; d_call: TRBD2; cdr3_aa: CASSIGLAGDTQYF; cdr3_nt: TGCGCCAGCAGCATTGGCCTAGCGGGTGATACGCAGTATTTT
v_call: TRBV7-8; clone_size: many; j_call: TRBJ1-2; d_call: TRBD1; cdr3_aa: CASSWTGLGVGYTF; cdr3_nt: TGTGCCAGCAGCTGGACAGGGCTTGGAGTAGGCTACACCTTC
v_call: TRBV19; clone_size: .; j_call: TRBJ2-3; d_call: .; cdr3_aa: CASSMRASDTQYF; cdr3_nt: TGTGCCAGTAGTATGAGGGCCTCAGATACGCAGTATTTT
v_call: TRBV19; clone_size: many; j_call: TRBJ2-7; d_call: TRBD1; cdr3_aa: CASSIDGTGGTNEQYF; cdr3_nt: TGTGCCAGTAGTATAGACGGGACAGGGGGTACGAACGAGCAGTACTTC
v_call: TRBV2; clone_size: few; j_call: TRBJ2-7; d_call: .; cdr3_aa: CASSYRGGAYEQYF; cdr3_nt: TGTGCCAGCAGTTACAGGGGGGGGGCCTACGAGCAGTACTTC
v_call: TRBV7-3; clone_size: many; j_call: TRBJ2-7; d_call: TRBD1; cdr3_aa: CASSPLPGQGANEQYF; cdr3_nt: TGTGCCAGCAGCCCTCTGCCGGGACAGGGGGCCAACGAGCAGTACTTC
v_call: TRBV7-6; clone_size: many; j_call: TRBJ1-2; d_call: .; cdr3_aa: CASSPRLDGDGYTF; cdr3_nt: TGTGCCAGCAGCCCCCGACTGGACGGGGATGGCTACACCTTC
v_call: TRBV7-9; clone_size: many; j_call: TRBJ1-4; d_call: .; cdr3_aa: CASSPWAQEKLFF; cdr3_nt: TGTGCCAGCAGCCCATGGGCGCAGGAAAAACTGTTTTTT
v_call: TRBV6-1; clone_size: .; j_call: TRBJ1-1; d_call: .; cdr3_aa: CASRQLVNTEAFF; cdr3_nt: TGTGCCAGCCGACAGTTAGTGAACACTGAAGCTTTCTTT
v_call: TRBV27; clone_size: .; j_call: TRBJ2-2; d_call: TRBD1; cdr3_aa: CASSPPTGTGRAGELFF; cdr3_nt: TGTGCCAGCAGTCCTCCTACCGGGACAGGGAGGGCCGGGGAGCTGTTTTTT
v_call: TRBV28; clone_size: many; j_call: TRBJ1-5; d_call: .; cdr3_aa: CASSFPGQPQHF; cdr3_nt: TGTGCCAGCAGTTTTCCCGGTCAGCCCCAGCATTTT
v_call: TRBV9; clone_size: few; j_call: TRBJ2-1; d_call: .; cdr3_aa: CASMGIGNEQFF; cdr3_nt: TGTGCCAGCATGGGAATTGGAAATGAGCAGTTCTTC
v_call: TRBV6-1; clone_size: many; j_call: TRBJ1-2; d_call: .; cdr3_aa: CASTLPLHPGYTF; cdr3_nt: TGTGCCAGCACCTTACCCTTGCATCCTGGCTACACCTTC
v_call: TRBV5-8; clone_size: many; j_call: TRBJ2-7; d_call: .; cdr3_aa: CASSFEGGTYEQYF; cdr3_nt: TGTGCCAGCAGCTTTGAGGGGGGGACCTACGAGCAGTACTTC
v_call: TRBV20-1; clone_size: few; j_call: TRBJ2-7; d_call: TRBD1; cdr3_aa: CSARDRVLPYEQYF; cdr3_nt: TGCAGTGCCAGGGACAGGGTTCTACCCTACGAGCAGTACTTC
v_call: TRBV7-2; clone_size: many; j_call: TRBJ2-1; d_call: TRBD2; cdr3_aa: CASSGGAGYSYNEQFF; cdr3_nt: TGTGCCAGCAGCGGGGGAGCGGGGTACTCCTACAATGAGCAGTTCTTC
v_call: TRBV6-1; clone_size: few; j_call: TRBJ2-3; d_call: .; cdr3_aa: CASSGQTASTDTQYF; cdr3_nt: TGTGCCAGCAGTGGCCAGACAGCGAGCACAGATACGCAGTATTTT
v_call: TRBV7-9; clone_size: few; j_call: TRBJ1-1; d_call: TRBD1; cdr3_aa: CASSPPSFGQGEAFF; cdr3_nt: TGTGCCAGCAGCCCCCCGAGTTTCGGACAGGGTGAAGCTTTCTTT
v_call: TRBV7-9; clone_size: .; j_call: TRBJ1-4; d_call: TRBD1; cdr3_aa: CASSPQGGPDEKLFF; cdr3_nt: TGTGCCAGCAGCCCACAGGGGGGACCGGACGAAAAACTGTTTTTT
v_call: TRBV27; clone_size: many; j_call: TRBJ1-5; d_call: .; cdr3_aa: CASSFSQGGNQPQHF; cdr3_nt: TGTGCCAGCAGTTTTTCTCAGGGCGGCAATCAGCCCCAGCATTTT
v_call: TRBV18; clone_size: many; j_call: TRBJ1-2; d_call: .; cdr3_aa: CASSPMERRYTF; cdr3_nt: TGTGCCAGCTCACCGATGGAGCGGCGATACACCTTC
v_call: TRBV19; clone_size: .; j_call: TRBJ2-7; d_call: .; cdr3_aa: CASSIDLGGSSSYEQYF; cdr3_nt: TGTGCCAGTAGTATAGATCTGGGGGGCTCAAGCTCCTACGAGCAGTACTTC
v_call: TRBV3-1; clone_size: .; j_call: TRBJ1-2; d_call: .; cdr3_aa: CASGQGLANYGYTF; cdr3_nt: TGTGCCAGCGGCCAGGGCCTGGCGAACTATGGCTACACCTTC
v_call: TRBV28; clone_size: few; j_call: TRBJ2-4; d_call: TRBD2; cdr3_aa: CASPSGDENIQYF; cdr3_nt: TGTGCCAGCCCTAGCGGGGACGAAAACATTCAGTACTTC
v_call: TRBV6-1; clone_size: .; j_call: TRBJ2-5; d_call: TRBD2; cdr3_aa: CASSRPGLAGRRTQYF; cdr3_nt: TGTGCCAGCAGCCGCCCCGGACTAGCGGGGAGGAGGACCCAGTACTTC
v_call: TRBV30; clone_size: many; j_call: TRBJ2-6; d_call: .; cdr3_aa: CAWNRQSGANVLTF; cdr3_nt: TGTGCCTGGAATCGACAGAGTGGGGCCAACGTCCTGACTTTC
v_call: TRBV20-1; clone_size: few; j_call: TRBJ2-2; d_call: TRBD2; cdr3_aa: CSARELTSGRAPGELFF; cdr3_nt: TGCAGTGCTAGAGAGTTAACTAGCGGGAGGGCGCCCGGGGAGCTGTTTTTT
v_call: TRBV18; clone_size: many; j_call: TRBJ2-3; d_call: .; cdr3_aa: CASSQSTPLNEDTQYF; cdr3_nt: TGTGCCAGCTCCCAATCGACTCCGCTAAATGAAGATACGCAGTATTTT
v_call: TRBV20-1; clone_size: few; j_call: TRBJ2-7; d_call: TRBD1; cdr3_aa: CTTWGTGFNEQYF; cdr3_nt: TGCACGACATGGGGGACAGGATTCAACGAGCAGTACTTC
v_call: TRBV7-2; clone_size: many; j_call: TRBJ2-1; d_call: TRBD2; cdr3_aa: CASSPRTSGNYEQFF; cdr3_nt: TGTGCCAGCAGCCCCCGGACTAGCGGGAACTATGAGCAGTTCTTC